The next 15 T cell receptor beta chains were all read from a single sample in a study of shared clonotypes between healthy human individuals. Libraries were prepared by immunoSEQ multiplex PCR; TCRdb keeps only in-frame clonotypes and omits some of them. The profile shows roughly 2.2 million clones, under 95% of them singletons. Sequencing was carried out using naive CD4+ T cells from PBMCs. Indicated subset: CD45RA+ positively selected. These receptors all stem from a young man in good health. Some clones in this sample may be carry-over from other donors' samples.

V gene TRBV7-2 combines with J gene TRBJ2-3; tentative D call: TRBD2 (6 bases). The V end was cut by 5 bases, the J end by 2 bases, with 14 bases between. Germline V gene lookup returns CDR1 SGHTA and CDR2 FQGNSA. The CDR3 length is 15 residues. The CDR3 DNA reads as TGTGCCAGCAGCGCCCGGGACTGGGACACAGATACGCAGTATTTT. It translates to CASSARDWDTDTQYF.

This clone was picked up one time. This CDR3 reads CASSQGGPYTQYF. For the CDR3, the DNA is TGTGCCAGCAGTCAAGGGGGACCCTATACGCAGTATTTT. The chain employs TRBV2 and TRBJ2-3; weak D call: TRBD1 (6 bases). Trimming took off 5 bases at V and 7 bases at J, with 13 bases between the two ends. CDR3 length: 13 residues. From germline, CDR1 is SNHLY and CDR2 FYNNEI. The variable domain in full, with the rest retrieved from reference TRBV2 and TRBJ2-3, is EPEVTQTPSHQVTQMGQEVILRCVPISNHLYFYWYRQILGQKVEFLVSFYNNEISEKSEIFDDQFSVERPDGSNFTLKIRSTKLEDSAMYFCASSQGGPYTQYFGPGTRLTVL.

V usage is TRBV30 and J usage is TRBJ2-2; possibly TRBD1 for D (6 bases). CDR3 length: 13 residues. CDR1 GTSNPN and CDR2 SVGIG come from the germline V gene (reference sequence). Trimming pared 2 bases from V and 3 bases from J, leaving 7 bases between. CDR3: CAWSYRDTGELFF. The CDR3 bases are TGTGCCTGGAGTTACAGGGACACCGGGGAGCTGTTTTTT.

This clone has just a few counts. The genes are TRBV29-1 and TRBJ1-1, with D possibly being TRBD1 (5 bases). The CDR3 is 13 amino acids. Trimming left V 5 bases short and J 2 bases short, with 12 bases between. CDR1 SQVTM and CDR2 ANQGSEA come from the germline V gene. CDR3 nucleotide sequence: TGCAGCGTTCATTCGGGGGTAAACACTGAAGCTTTCTTT. Amino acid sequence: CSVHSGVNTEAFF.

The CDR3 region has the DNA TGTGCCTGTAGCGAGACAGGGTTGACCTACGAGCAGTACTTC. Protein sequence: CACSETGLTYEQYF. The rearrangement links TRBV30 to TRBJ2-7; TRBD1 agrees at 7 bases. Germline CDR1 GTSNPN, CDR2 SVGIG (reference sequence). Germline trimming cut 6 bases from V and 2 bases from J; bases unmatched to any gene: 10. The CDR3 is 14 amino acids.

The rearrangement links TRBV25-1 to TRBJ2-2; no definite D call. Trimming cost V 4 bases and J 3 bases, with 6 bases left between them. The CDR3 is 13 residues long. Germline V gene sequence: CDR1 MGHDK, CDR2 SYGVNS. CDR3 nucleotide sequence: TGTGCCAGCAGTGGAGGTTACACCGGGGAGCTGTTTTTT. Its translation is CASSGGYTGELFF.

The chain combines TRBV30 with TRBJ2-7, with 7 bases lining up with TRBD1. The junction had 1 base not matched to a gene; V was cut back by 0 bases and J by 2 bases. CDR1 is GTSNPN, CDR2 SVGIG, per germline (reference sequence). The CDR3 has 13 amino acids. The CDR3 bases are TGTGCCTGGAGTGTGACAGGGCCCTACGAGCAGTACTTC. Its protein product is CAWSVTGPYEQYF. The full variable domain, in which reference TRBV30 and TRBJ2-7 provide the parts outside the CDR3, is SQTIHQWPATLVQPVGSPLSLECTVEGTSNPNLYWYRQAAGRGLQLLFYSVGIGQISSEVPQNLSASRPQDRQFILSSKKLLLSDSGFYLCAWSVTGPYEQYFGPGTRLTVT.

V and J are TRBV11-2 and TRBJ2-3, with D tentatively TRBD2 (6 bases). The V and J ends lost 1 base and 5 bases respectively, with 16 bases between them. The CDR3 sequence is 16 residues long. Germline-derived CDR1 and CDR2 are SGHAT and FQNNGV. The chain's CDR3 is CASSLVGGKALDTQYF. CDR3 nucleotides: TGTGCCAGCAGCTTAGTTGGCGGGAAAGCGTTAGATACGCAGTATTTT. Full variable domain (outside the CDR3, taken from reference TRBV11-2 and TRBJ2-3): EAGVAQSPRYKIIEKRQSVAFWCNPISGHATLYWYQQILGQGPKLLIQFQNNGVVDDSQLPKDRFSAERLKGVDSTLKIQPAKLEDSAVYLCASSLVGGKALDTQYFGPGTRLTVL.

Written as DNA, the CDR3 is TGTGCCAGTAGTGTACAGGGCGGCGGGCAGTACTTC. This translates into CASSVQGGGQYF. The rearrangement uses TRBV19 and TRBJ2-7, with D perhaps matching TRBD1 (6 bases). Germline V gene lookup returns CDR1 LNHDA and CDR2 SQIVND (reference sequence). The CDR3 is made up of 12 amino acids. V gave up 5 bases and J gave up 9 bases, with 14 bases separating them.

V gene TRBV28 combines with J gene TRBJ1-5; 7 positions match TRBD1. The V gene end was trimmed by 6 bases and the J gene end by 1 base; junction bases not matched to a gene: 12. The V gene's germline CDR1 is MDHEN and CDR2 SYDVKM. The CDR3 has 17 amino acids. DNA of the CDR3: TGTGCCAGCAGAACTCAACAGGGGATAGGAAGCAATCAGCCCCAGCATTTT. Amino acid sequence: CASRTQQGIGSNQPQHF. Filled out from reference TRBV28 and TRBJ1-5, the complete variable domain reads DVKVTQSSRYLVKRTGEKVFLECVQDMDHENMFWYRQDPGLGLRLIYFSYDVKMKEKGDIPEGYSVSREKKERFSLILESASTNQTSMYLCASRTQQGIGSNQPQHFGDGTRLSIL.

The chain joins TRBV28 to TRBJ2-1; 11 bases align to TRBD1. This CDR3 has 14 residues. Unmatched junction bases numbered 5, after V lost 5 bases and J lost 8 bases. CDR1 MDHEN and CDR2 SYDVKM come from the germline V gene. The chain's CDR3 is CASSRRTGGYEQFF. In DNA form, the CDR3 reads TGTGCCAGCAGTCGAAGGACAGGGGGCTATGAGCAGTTCTTC.

The chain recombines TRBV5-1 with TRBJ1-1; 8 nucleotides agree with TRBD1. CDR1 is SGHRS, CDR2 YFSETQ, per germline. CDR3 size: 16 residues. V trimming: 4 bases; J trimming: 4 bases; junction bases outside the gene matches: 12. The CDR3 sequence: CASSLQWQGAPTEAFF. The DNA of the CDR3 is TGCGCCAGCAGCCTACAATGGCAGGGGGCGCCCACTGAAGCTTTCTTT.

This clone is a singleton in its sample. This chain links TRBV5-4 with TRBJ2-7, with D perhaps TRBD1 (6 bases). In germline, CDR1 is SGHNT, CDR2 YYREEE (reference sequence). Trimming stripped 0 bases from V and 0 bases from J, with 10 bases between. This CDR3 comprises 15 residues. This CDR3 is CASSLGGTNSYEQYF. In DNA form, the CDR3 reads TGTGCCAGCAGCTTGGGAGGGACAAACTCCTACGAGCAGTACTTC.

V gene TRBV6-5 combines with J gene TRBJ1-1, with D perhaps matching TRBD1 (5 bases). V lost 2 bases, J lost 1 base, and 11 bases lay in between. The germline CDR1 and CDR2 sequences are MNHEY and SVGAGI. The CDR3 length is 15 residues. CDR3 sequence: CASSYGGGANTEAFF. CDR3 DNA: TGTGCCAGCAGTTACGGGGGAGGGGCGAACACTGAAGCTTTCTTT.

This clone occurred once. The V gene is TRBV28, the J gene TRBJ2-3; no firm D call. The V end lost 5 bases, the J end lost 2 bases, and 8 bases lay between the germline ends. The CDR3 loop spans 13 amino acids. Germline assignment: CDR1 MDHEN and CDR2 SYDVKM. The CDR3 bases are TGTGCCAGCAGTACACCCTACACAGATACGCAGTATTTT. It codes for CASSTPYTDTQYF. Filled out from reference TRBV28 and TRBJ2-3, the complete variable domain reads DVKVTQSSRYLVKRTGEKVFLECVQDMDHENMFWYRQDPGLGLRLIYFSYDVKMKEKGDIPEGYSVSREKKERFSLILESASTNQTSMYLCASSTPYTDTQYFGPGTRLTVL.